The 14 T cell receptor beta chains below come from one sample, sequenced in a study of glioma-infiltrating T cells after dendritic cell vaccination. Data came from immunoSEQ multiplex PCR; TCRdb stores just in-frame clones and leaves some out. The sample consists of tens of thousands of clones, 85% of them appearing once. Sequenced here: blood, sampled before dendritic cell vaccination. The receptor source for this set is a human donor with glioblastoma.

This clone was observed once. The chain joins TRBV6-5 to TRBJ2-1, with D perhaps matching TRBD1 (6 bases). The V end lost 10 bases, the J end lost 12 bases, and 28 bases lay between the germline ends. The CDR3 sequence is 15 residues long. Looked up from germline, CDR1 is MNHEY and CDR2 is SVGAGI. The CDR3: CATELLGQGLLGQFF. The CDR3 DNA reads TGTGCCACCGAACTTTTAGGGCAGGGGCTACTGGGGCAGTTCTTC.

This chain connects TRBV27 to TRBJ1-2, with TRBD1 matching 8 bases. V was pared by 5 bases and J by 4 bases, with 6 bases of the junction left unmatched. CDR1 and CDR2 (germline): MNHEY, SMNVEV (reference sequence). This CDR3 contains 14 residues. This CDR3 reads CASSRDRKSYGYTF. The CDR3 DNA reads as TGTGCCAGCAGTCGGGACAGGAAAAGCTATGGCTACACCTTC.

V gene TRBV11-2 combines with J gene TRBJ1-4; TRBD1 matches 9 bases. The germline CDR1 and CDR2 sequences are SGHAT and FQNNGV. This CDR3 comprises 15 residues. J was trimmed by 10 bases and V by 5 bases; bases with no gene match: 11. CDR3 in amino acids: CASSPLDRGVGKLFF. The CDR3 DNA reads as TGTGCCAGCAGCCCCCTGGACAGGGGAGTCGGAAAACTGTTTTTT.

The chain couples TRBV11-2 to TRBJ2-7; perhaps TRBD1 as D (6 bases). Trimming took 5 bases from V and 1 from J, leaving 18 bases between them. Germline CDR1 and CDR2: SGHAT and FQNNGV. The CDR3 is made up of 16 amino acids. CDR3 amino acids: CASSPGRYRESYEQYF. CDR3 DNA: TGTGCCAGCAGCCCGGGACGATACAGGGAGTCCTACGAGCAGTACTTC.

The chain uses TRBV7-6 and TRBJ2-7; tentative D call: TRBD2 (6 bases). CDR3 length: 15 amino acids. Germline V CDR1 and CDR2: SGHVS, FNYEAQ. The ends were cut back, 2 bases at V and 0 bases at J, with 11 bases in the middle. CDR3 loop: CASSLSPTSSYEQYF. The CDR3 DNA is TGTGCCAGCAGCTTAAGCCCGACTAGCTCCTACGAGCAGTACTTC.

The J gene is TRBJ2-7, the V gene TRBV30; 7 nucleotides match TRBD2. This CDR3 spans 13 amino acids. Germline CDR1 GTSNPN, CDR2 SVGIG (reference sequence). V shed 1 base, J shed 5 bases, and the junction held 5 bases outside the gene matches. The CDR3 nucleotides read TGTGCCTGGAGTGCCTTGGGAGGGAACGAGCAGTACTTC. Encoded protein: CAWSALGGNEQYF.

V gene TRBV5-4 combines with J gene TRBJ2-2; TRBD2 matches at 11 bases. CDR3 length equals 16 residues. V lost 4 bases and J lost 1; bases outside the gene matches: 3. Germline V lookup: CDR1 SGHNT, CDR2 YYREEE (reference sequence). The chain's CDR3 is CASSHGLAGNTGELFF. CDR3 sequence (DNA): TGTGCCAGCAGCCACGGACTAGCGGGGAACACCGGGGAGCTGTTTTTT.

The chain joins TRBV5-1 to TRBJ2-5; 8 bases are a match to TRBD2. This CDR3 is built from 17 residues. Germline CDR1 reads SGHRS; CDR2 reads YFSETQ. J lost 8 bases, V lost 4 bases, and 19 bases had no gene match. CDR3 sequence: CASSPKPGLGMLDTQYF. The DNA for the CDR3 is TGCGCCAGCAGCCCGAAGCCGGGACTAGGGATGTTGGATACCCAGTACTTC.

Comment on this clone: The same CDR3 also results from other DNA sequences found in this sample. The chain employs TRBV7-2 and TRBJ1-1, with a tentative D call TRBD1 (5 bases). The CDR3 runs 15 residues. The germline V gene has CDR1 SGHTA and CDR2 FQGNSA. Trimming stripped 4 bases from V and 1 base from J, with 13 bases between. In DNA form, the CDR3 reads TGTGCCAGCAGCTCCTACAGGTCCTCGAACACTGAAGCTTTCTTT. Amino acid sequence: CASSSYRSSNTEAFF.

As for this clone: This CDR3 is also generated by other DNA sequences in the sample. The chain links TRBV6-5 to TRBJ1-6; D perhaps matches TRBD1 (5 bases). Trimming left V 6 bases short and J 13 bases short, with 19 bases between. The CDR3 has 14 residues. CDR1 is MNHEY, CDR2 SVGAGI, per germline. This chain's CDR3 is CASSSRASSSPLHF. Written as DNA, the CDR3 is TGTGCCAGCAGCTCCAGGGCAAGCTCCTCCCCCCTCCACTTT.

The chain recombines TRBV5-1 with TRBJ1-5; 9 bases are a match to TRBD1. Germline-derived CDR1 and CDR2 are SGHRS and YFSETQ. Unmatched junction bases numbered 7, after V lost 4 bases and J lost 5 bases. The CDR3 runs 15 residues. The CDR3 sequence: CASSLDRGGDQPQHF. CDR3 DNA: TGCGCCAGCAGCCTGGACAGGGGAGGAGATCAGCCCCAGCATTTT.

The gene calls are TRBV10-1 and TRBJ1-1; possibly TRBD1 for D (6 bases). The CDR3 is 14 amino acids. Trimming cost V 3 bases and J 4 bases, with 12 bases left between them. Germline CDR1 is WNHNN and CDR2 is SYGVQD (reference sequence). The CDR3 bases are TGCGCCAGCAGTGAAGGCAGGGGTGGCACTGAAGCTTTCTTT. Its protein is CASSEGRGGTEAFF.

The chain links TRBV2 to TRBJ1-1; possibly TRBD1 for D (5 bases). CDR1 is SNHLY, CDR2 FYNNEI, per germline. There are 14 residues in the CDR3. V lost 8 bases, J lost 0 bases, and 13 bases lay in between. CDR3 bases: TGTGCCAGCGGGGCAGACCCCATGAACACTGAAGCTTTCTTT. Amino acids: CASGADPMNTEAFF.

The chain is built from TRBV4-1 and TRBJ2-4, with D tentatively TRBD2 (5 bases). This CDR3 has 18 residues. CDR1 is MGHRA and CDR2 is YSYEKL in the germline V gene. V was pared by 1 base and J by 1 base, with 17 bases between. The CDR3 DNA is TGCGCCAGCAGCCAAGTGGATTTGTTTCCTAGCGCCAAAAACATTCAGTACTTC. This gives the protein CASSQVDLFPSAKNIQYF.